This T cell receptor (beta chain) was sequenced during a study of T cell responses to AZD1222 COVID-19 vaccine. CDR3 size: 12 residues. CDR1 and CDR2 (germline): SGDLS, YYNGEE. The germline V and J ends were trimmed by 0 bases and 10 bases, with 7 bases remaining between them. TCRdb keeps only in-frame clones here, not all; method: immunoSEQ multiplex PCR. The table shows 150,000 or so clones, with approximately 92% occurring only once. This TCR derives from an adult in good health. Here the sequenced sample was peripheral blood, taken on day 0 of AZD1222 vaccination. V and J are TRBV9 and TRBJ1-4; no clear D gene. The CDR3 DNA follows: TGTGCCAGCAGCGTAGTGGGCGGAAAACTGTTTTTT. This codes for CASSVVGGKLFF.